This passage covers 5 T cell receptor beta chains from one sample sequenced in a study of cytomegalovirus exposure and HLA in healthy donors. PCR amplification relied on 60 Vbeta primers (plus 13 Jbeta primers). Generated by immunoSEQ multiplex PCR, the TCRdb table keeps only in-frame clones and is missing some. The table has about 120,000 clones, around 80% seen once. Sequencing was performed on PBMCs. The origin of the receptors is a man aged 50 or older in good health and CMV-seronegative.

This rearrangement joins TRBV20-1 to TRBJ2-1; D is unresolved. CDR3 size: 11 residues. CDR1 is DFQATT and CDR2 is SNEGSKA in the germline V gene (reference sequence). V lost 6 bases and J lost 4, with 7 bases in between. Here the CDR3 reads CSAPVYNEQFF. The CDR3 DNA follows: TGCAGTGCCCCCGTATACAATGAGCAGTTCTTC.

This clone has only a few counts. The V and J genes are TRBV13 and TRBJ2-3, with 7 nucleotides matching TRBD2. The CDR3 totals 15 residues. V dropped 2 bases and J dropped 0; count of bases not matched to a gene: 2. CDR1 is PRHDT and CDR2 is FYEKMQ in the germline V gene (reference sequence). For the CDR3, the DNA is TGTGCCAGCAGCTTAAGCGGGGAAAGCACAGATACGCAGTATTTT. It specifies CASSLSGESTDTQYF.

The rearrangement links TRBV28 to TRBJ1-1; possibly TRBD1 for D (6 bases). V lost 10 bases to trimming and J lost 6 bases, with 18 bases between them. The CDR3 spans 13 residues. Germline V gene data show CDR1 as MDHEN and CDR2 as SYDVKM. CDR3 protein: CATSGQGRAEAFF. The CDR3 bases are TGTGCCACCTCCGGGCAGGGGAGGGCTGAAGCTTTCTTT.

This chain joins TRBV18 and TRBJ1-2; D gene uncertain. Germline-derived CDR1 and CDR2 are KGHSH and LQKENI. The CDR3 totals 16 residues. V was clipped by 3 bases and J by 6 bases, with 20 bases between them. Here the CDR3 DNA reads TGTGCCAGCTCACCCAAAACTTTAAGCACTGAGAATGGCTACACCTTC. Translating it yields CASSPKTLSTENGYTF.

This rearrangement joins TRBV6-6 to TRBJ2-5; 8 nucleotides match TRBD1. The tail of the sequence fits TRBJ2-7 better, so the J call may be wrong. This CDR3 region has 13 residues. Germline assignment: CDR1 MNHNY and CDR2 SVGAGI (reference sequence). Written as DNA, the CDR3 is TGTGCCTCCGAGGGACAGGATGCCTACGAGCAGTACTTC. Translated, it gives CASEGQDAYEQYF.